This entry is about one T cell receptor beta chain. No antigen is known for it. With 60 Vbeta and 13 Jbeta primers, the PCR was carried out. Using immunoSEQ multiplex PCR, the repertoire was profiled, and TCRdb retains in-frame clones only, with some absent. Of fewer than 110,000 clones detected, approximately 66% appear once; the ten largest clones hold less than 3.5%. There are 19 residues in the CDR3. This sample was taken from a study of cytomegalovirus exposure and HLA in healthy donors. Findings and limits, study-wide: In terms of immune exposure information, only CMV serostatus was available. Reportedly, fewer N-insertions than the roughly 600-donor mean appeared in an Asian-associated ancestry cluster in a later analysis. The classifier reportedly diagnosed cytomegalovirus status with high specificity and sensitivity. An analysis was carried out at a later point. It showed that HLA-associated TCR beta chains were more clonally expanded than equally common non-associated chains.

The TCR was taken from a woman aged 45-60 years in good health and CMV-seronegative. The V gene is TRBV7-5, the J gene TRBJ1-2; the D call of TRBD1 is as the table states it, not checked on the DNA. TRBV7-5 is a pseudogene. Sequencing was done on a sample of PBMCs. The chain's CDR3 is CARSLTQPTGGIINYGYTF. CDR3 bases: TGTGCCAGAAGCTTAACCCAACCGACAGGGGGCATTATTAACTATGGCTACACCTTC.